This T cell receptor beta chain was captured by sequencing in a study of cytomegalovirus exposure and HLA in healthy donors. For the study at large: There were 88 million or so unique TCRs (from HLA-typed donors) in an early data release.

About this clone: Antigen specificity is unknown.

Germline V gives CDR1 SGHVS, CDR2 FQNEAQ. This CDR3 region has 19 residues. The V segment lost 0 bases and the J segment 0 bases; nucleotides outside the gene matches: 7. PCR involved 60 Vbeta and 13 Jbeta primers. In the original analysis: A later analysis tallied 87 million or so unique TCR beta chains, about 11 million of them shared. Measured with immunoSEQ multiplex PCR; TCRdb has only the in-frame clones, and not every one. V and J calls and clone size come straight from that table; D and trimming were deduced from the DNA. The data hold more than 85,000 clones, with approximately 63% observed a single time. Overall study findings and caveats: Earlier analysis found most TCR beta V segments productive about 87% or about 30% of the time. In vitro confirmation showed a few CMV-associated chains to be CMV antigen specific.

The V gene is TRBV7-8, the J gene TRBJ1-6, with 8 bases lining up with TRBD1. The receptor was derived from a young woman in good health and CMV-seronegative. The sample comprised PBMCs. The CDR3 protein is CASSLARGQESSYNSPLHF. The CDR3 bases are TGTGCCAGCAGCTTAGCGCGGGGACAGGAAAGCTCCTATAATTCACCCCTCCACTTT.